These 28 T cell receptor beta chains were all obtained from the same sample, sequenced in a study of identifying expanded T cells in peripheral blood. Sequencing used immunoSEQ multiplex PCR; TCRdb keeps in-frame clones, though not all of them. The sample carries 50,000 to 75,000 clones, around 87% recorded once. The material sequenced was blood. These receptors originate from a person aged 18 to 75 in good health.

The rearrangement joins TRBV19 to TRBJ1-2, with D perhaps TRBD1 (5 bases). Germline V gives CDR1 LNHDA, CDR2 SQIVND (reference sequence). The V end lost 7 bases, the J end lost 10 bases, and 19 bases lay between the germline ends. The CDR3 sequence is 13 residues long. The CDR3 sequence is CASIERGREDYTF. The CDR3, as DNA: TGTGCCAGTATTGAGAGGGGTCGAGAAGACTACACCTTC.

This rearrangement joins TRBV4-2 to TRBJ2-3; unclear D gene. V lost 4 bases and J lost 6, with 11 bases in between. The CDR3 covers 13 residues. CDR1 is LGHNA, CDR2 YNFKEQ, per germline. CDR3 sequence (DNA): TGTGCCAGCAGCCCTGCGACTGGCGATACGCAGTATTTT. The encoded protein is CASSPATGDTQYF.

CDR3 nucleotides: TGTGCCAGCAAAAGGACTACACATAGGGACTATGGCTACACCTTC. As protein: CASKRTTHRDYGYTF. The J gene is TRBJ1-2, the V gene TRBV6-1; no firm D call. CDR3 size: 15 residues. Trimming took off 7 bases at V and 3 bases at J, with 18 bases between the two ends. Germline values: CDR1 MNHNS, CDR2 SASEGT.

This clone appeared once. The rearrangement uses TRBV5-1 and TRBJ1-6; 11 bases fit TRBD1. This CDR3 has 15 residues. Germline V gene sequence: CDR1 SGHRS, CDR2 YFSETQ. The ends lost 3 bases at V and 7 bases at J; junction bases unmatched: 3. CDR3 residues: CASSYGQGANSPLHF. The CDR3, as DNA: TGCGCCAGCAGCTATGGACAGGGGGCAAATTCACCCCTCCACTTT.

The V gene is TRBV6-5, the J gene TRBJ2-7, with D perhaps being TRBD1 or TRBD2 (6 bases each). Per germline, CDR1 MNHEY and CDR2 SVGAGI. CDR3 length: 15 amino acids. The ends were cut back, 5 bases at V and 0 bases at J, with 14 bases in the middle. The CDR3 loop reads CASSGGGSGSYEQYF. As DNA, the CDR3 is TGTGCCAGCAGTGGGGGCGGTAGCGGCTCCTACGAGCAGTACTTC.

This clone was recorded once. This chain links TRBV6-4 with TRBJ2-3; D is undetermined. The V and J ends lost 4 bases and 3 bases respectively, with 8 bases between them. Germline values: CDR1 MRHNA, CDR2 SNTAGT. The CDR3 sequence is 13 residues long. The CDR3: CASSVGSTDTQYF. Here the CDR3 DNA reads TGTGCCAGCAGTGTCGGGTCGACAGATACGCAGTATTTT.

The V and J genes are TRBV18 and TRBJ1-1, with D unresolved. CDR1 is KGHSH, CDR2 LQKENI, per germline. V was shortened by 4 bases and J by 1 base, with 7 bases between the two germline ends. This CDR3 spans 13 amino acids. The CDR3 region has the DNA TGTGCCAGCTCACTCCTCACGAACACTGAAGCTTTCTTT. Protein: CASSLLTNTEAFF. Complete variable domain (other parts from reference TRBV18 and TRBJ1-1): NAGVMQNPRHLVRRRGQEARLRCSPMKGHSHVYWYRQLPEEGLKFMVYLQKENIIDESGMPKERFSAEFPKEGPSILRIQQVVRGDSAAYFCASSLLTNTEAFFGQGTRLTVV.

In DNA form, the CDR3 reads TGTGCCAGCAGAACGATGGACAGTACCTACGAGCAGTACTTC. This codes for CASRTMDSTYEQYF. The gene calls are TRBV6-5 and TRBJ2-7; D may be TRBD1 (6 bases). Trimming took 6 bases from V and 2 from J, leaving 14 bases between them. This CDR3 region has 14 residues. Germline loops: CDR1 MNHEY, CDR2 SVGAGI.

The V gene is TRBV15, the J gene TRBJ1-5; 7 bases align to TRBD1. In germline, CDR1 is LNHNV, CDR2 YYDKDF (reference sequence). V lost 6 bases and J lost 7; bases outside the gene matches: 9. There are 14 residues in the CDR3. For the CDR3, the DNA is TGTGCCACCAGGACAGGGAACATCGGGCAGCCCCAGCATTTT. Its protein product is CATRTGNIGQPQHF.

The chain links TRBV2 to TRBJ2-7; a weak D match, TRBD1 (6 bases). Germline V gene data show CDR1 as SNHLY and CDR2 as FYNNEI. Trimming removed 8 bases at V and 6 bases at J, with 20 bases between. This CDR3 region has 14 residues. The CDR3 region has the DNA TGTGCCAGCCAACGAAGTGGGGGCAGACGCGAGCAGTACTTC. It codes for CASQRSGGRREQYF.

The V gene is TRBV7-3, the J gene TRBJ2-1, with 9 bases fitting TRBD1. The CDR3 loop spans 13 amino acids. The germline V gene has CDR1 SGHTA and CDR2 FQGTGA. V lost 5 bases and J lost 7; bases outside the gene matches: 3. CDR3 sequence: CASSQTGGNEQFF. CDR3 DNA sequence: TGTGCCAGCAGCCAGACAGGGGGTAATGAGCAGTTCTTC.

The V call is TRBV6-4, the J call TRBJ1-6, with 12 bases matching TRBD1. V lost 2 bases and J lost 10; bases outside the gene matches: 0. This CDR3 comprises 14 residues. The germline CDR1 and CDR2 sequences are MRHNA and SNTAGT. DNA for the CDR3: TGTGCCAGCAGTGACGGGACAGGGGGCTCACCCCTCCACTTT. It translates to CASSDGTGGSPLHF.

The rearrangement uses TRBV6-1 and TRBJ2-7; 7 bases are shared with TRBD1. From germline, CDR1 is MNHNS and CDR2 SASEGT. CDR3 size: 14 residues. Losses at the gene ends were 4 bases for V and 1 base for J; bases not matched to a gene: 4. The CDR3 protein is CASSGETGSYEQYF. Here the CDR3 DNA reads TGTGCCAGCAGTGGTGAGACAGGGTCCTACGAGCAGTACTTC.

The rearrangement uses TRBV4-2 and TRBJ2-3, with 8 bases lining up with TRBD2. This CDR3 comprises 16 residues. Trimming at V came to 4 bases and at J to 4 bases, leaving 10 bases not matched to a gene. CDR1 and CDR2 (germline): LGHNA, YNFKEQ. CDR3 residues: CASSLLGLAAPDTQYF. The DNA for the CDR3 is TGTGCCAGCAGCCTTCTCGGACTAGCCGCCCCAGATACGCAGTATTTT.

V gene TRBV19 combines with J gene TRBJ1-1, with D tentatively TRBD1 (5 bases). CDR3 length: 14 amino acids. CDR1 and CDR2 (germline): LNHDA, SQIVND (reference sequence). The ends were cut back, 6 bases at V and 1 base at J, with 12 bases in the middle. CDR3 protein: CASRRGVSNTEAFF. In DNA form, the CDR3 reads TGTGCCAGTAGGCGGGGGGTGTCGAACACTGAAGCTTTCTTT.

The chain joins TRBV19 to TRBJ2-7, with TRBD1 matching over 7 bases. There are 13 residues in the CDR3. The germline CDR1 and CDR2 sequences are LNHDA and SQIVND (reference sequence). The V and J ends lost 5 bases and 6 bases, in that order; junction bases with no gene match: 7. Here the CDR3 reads CASSATTGSEQYF. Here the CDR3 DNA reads TGTGCCAGTAGTGCCACGACAGGGTCCGAGCAGTACTTC. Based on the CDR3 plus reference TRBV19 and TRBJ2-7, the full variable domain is DGGITQSPKYLFRKEGQNVTLSCEQNLNHDAMYWYRQDPGQGLRLIYYSQIVNDFQKGDIAEGYSVSREKKESFPLTVTSAQKNPTAFYLCASSATTGSEQYFGPGTRLTVT.

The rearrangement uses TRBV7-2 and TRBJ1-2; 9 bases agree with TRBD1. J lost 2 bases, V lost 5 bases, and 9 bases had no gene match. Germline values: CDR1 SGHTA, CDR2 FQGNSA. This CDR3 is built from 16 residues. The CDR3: CASSLDRGKWNYGYTF. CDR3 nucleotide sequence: TGTGCCAGCAGCCTGGACAGGGGAAAATGGAACTATGGCTACACCTTC.

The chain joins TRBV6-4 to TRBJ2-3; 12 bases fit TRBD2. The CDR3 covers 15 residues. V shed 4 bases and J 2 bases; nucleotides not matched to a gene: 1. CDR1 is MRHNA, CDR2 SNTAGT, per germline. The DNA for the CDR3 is TGTGCCAGCAGTGGACTAGCGGGGGCCACAGATACGCAGTATTTT. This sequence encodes CASSGLAGATDTQYF.

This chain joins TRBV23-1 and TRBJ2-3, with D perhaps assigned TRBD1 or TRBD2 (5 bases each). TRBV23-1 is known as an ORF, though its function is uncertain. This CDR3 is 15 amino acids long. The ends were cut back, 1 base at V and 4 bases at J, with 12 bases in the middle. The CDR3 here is CASSQCGGWADTQYF. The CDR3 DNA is TGCGCCAGCAGTCAATGTGGGGGTTGGGCAGATACGCAGTATTTT.

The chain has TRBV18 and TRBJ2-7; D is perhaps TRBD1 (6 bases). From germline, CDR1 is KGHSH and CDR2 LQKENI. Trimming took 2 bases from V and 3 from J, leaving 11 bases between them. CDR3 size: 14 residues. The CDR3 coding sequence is TGTGCCAGCTCACCATTCGGACAGATCTACGAGCAGTACTTC. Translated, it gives CASSPFGQIYEQYF.

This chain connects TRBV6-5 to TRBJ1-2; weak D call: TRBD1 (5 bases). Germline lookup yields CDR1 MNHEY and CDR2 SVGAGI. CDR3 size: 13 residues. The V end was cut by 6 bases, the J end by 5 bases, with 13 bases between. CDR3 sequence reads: CASSPTGIYGYTF. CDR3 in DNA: TGTGCCAGCAGCCCCACAGGAATTTATGGCTACACCTTC.

The CDR3 is CASTGLAGDNEQFF. DNA of the CDR3: TGCGCCAGCACAGGACTAGCGGGAGACAATGAGCAGTTCTTC. The chain has TRBV5-1 and TRBJ2-1, with 13 bases that match TRBD2. Germline CDR1 SGHRS, CDR2 YFSETQ. The CDR3 is made up of 14 amino acids. Trimming removed 6 bases from V and 5 bases from J; junction bases left unmatched: 2.

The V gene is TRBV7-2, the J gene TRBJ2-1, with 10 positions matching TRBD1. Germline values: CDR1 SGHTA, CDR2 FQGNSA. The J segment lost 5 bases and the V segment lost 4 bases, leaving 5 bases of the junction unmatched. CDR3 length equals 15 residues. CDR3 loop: CASSSRQGAHNEQFF. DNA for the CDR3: TGTGCCAGCAGCTCTAGACAGGGGGCGCACAATGAGCAGTTCTTC.

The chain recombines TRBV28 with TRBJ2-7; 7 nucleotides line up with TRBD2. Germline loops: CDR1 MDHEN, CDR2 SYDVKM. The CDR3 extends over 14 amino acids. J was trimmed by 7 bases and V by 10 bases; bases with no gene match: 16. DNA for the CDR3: TGTGCCACCAACACGGGAGGACCGGGTTGGGAGCAGTACTTC. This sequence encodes CATNTGGPGWEQYF.

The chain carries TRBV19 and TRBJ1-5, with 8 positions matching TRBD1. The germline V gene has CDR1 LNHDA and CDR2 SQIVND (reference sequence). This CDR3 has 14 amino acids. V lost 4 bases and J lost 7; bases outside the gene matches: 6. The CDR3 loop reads CASSTQTGAQPQHF. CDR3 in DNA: TGTGCCAGTAGTACACAGACAGGGGCCCAGCCCCAGCATTTT.

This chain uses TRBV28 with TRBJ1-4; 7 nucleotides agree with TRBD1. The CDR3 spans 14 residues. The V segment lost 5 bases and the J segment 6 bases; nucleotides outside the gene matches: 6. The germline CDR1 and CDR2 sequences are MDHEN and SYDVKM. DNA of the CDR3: TGTGCCAGCAGTGTCACAGGGGATGATGAAAAACTGTTTTTT. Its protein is CASSVTGDDEKLFF.

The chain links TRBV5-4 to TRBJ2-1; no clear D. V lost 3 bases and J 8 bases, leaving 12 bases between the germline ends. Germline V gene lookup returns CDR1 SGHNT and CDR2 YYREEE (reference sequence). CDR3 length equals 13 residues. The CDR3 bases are TGTGCCAGCAGCTGGGGTCAGATGGATGAGCAGTTCTTC. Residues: CASSWGQMDEQFF.

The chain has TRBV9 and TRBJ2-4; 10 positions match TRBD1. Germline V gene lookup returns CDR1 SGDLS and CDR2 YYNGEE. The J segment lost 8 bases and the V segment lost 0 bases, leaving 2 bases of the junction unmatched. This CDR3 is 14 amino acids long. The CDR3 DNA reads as TGTGCCAGCAGCGTAGGACAGGGGGCAGACATTCAGTACTTC. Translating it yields CASSVGQGADIQYF. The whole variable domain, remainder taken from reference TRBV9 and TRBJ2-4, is DSGVTQTPKHLITATGQRVTLRCSPRSGDLSVYWYQQSLDQGLQFLIQYYNGEERAKGNILERFSAQQFPDLHSELNLSSLELGDSALYFCASSVGQGADIQYFGAGTRLSVL.